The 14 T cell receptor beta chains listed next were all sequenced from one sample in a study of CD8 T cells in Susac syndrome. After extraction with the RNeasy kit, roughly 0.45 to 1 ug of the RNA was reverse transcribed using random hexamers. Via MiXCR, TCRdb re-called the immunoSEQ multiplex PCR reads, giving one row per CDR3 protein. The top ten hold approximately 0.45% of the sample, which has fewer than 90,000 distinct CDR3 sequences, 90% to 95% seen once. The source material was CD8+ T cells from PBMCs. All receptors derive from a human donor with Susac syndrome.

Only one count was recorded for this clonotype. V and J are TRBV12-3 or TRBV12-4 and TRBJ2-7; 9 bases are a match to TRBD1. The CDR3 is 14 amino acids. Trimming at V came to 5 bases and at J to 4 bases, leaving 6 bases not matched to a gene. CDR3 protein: CASSRDRGSYEQYF. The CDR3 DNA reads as TGTGCCAGCAGTCGAGACAGGGGGTCTTACGAGCAGTACTTC.

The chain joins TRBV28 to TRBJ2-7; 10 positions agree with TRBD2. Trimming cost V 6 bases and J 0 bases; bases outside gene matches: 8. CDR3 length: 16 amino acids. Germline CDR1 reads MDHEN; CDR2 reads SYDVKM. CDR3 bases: TGTGCCAGCAGACCCGCTAGCGGGAGTCACTCCTACGAGCAGTACTTC. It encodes CASRPASGSHSYEQYF. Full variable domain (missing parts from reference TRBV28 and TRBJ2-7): DVKVTQSSRYLVKRTGEKVFLECVQDMDHENMFWYRQDPGLGLRLIYFSYDVKMKEKGDIPEGYSVSREKKERFSLILESASTNQTSMYLCASRPASGSHSYEQYFGPGTRLTVT.

CDR3 amino acids: CASSYSIAGRRQNIQYF. The CDR3 coding sequence is TGTGCCAGCAGTTACTCGATCGCGGGACGGCGCCAAAACATTCAGTACTTC. This chain links TRBV6-2 or TRBV6-3 with TRBJ2-4, with D possibly being TRBD2 (6 bases). In germline, CDR1 is MNHEY, CDR2 SVGEGT. The V gene lost 0 bases and the J gene lost 5 bases, with 17 bases spanning the gap. This CDR3 region has 17 residues.

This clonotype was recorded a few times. CDR3 in DNA: TGTGCCAGCAGCTTGGCTGGGGTATCCATCCAGCCCCAGCATTTT. Its protein product is CASSLAGVSIQPQHF. The J gene is TRBJ1-5, the V gene TRBV5-4; D unresolved. In germline, CDR1 is SGHNT, CDR2 YYREEE (reference sequence). Trimming removed 0 bases from V and 7 bases from J, with 14 bases in between. The CDR3 covers 15 residues.

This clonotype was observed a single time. Here the CDR3 reads CASSQGLGRNSPLHF. In nucleotides, the CDR3 is TGCGCCAGCAGCCAAGGCCTGGGACGGAATTCACCCCTCCACTTT. The rearrangement links TRBV4-1 to TRBJ1-6; TRBD1 might be the D (5 bases). The CDR3 runs to 15 residues. Germline CDR1 reads MGHRA; CDR2 reads YSYEKL. V lost 1 base, J lost 7 bases, and 11 bases lay in between.

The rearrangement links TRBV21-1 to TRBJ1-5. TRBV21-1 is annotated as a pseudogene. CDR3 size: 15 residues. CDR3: CASSKGQDSNQPQHF. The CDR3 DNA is TGTGCCAGCAGCAAAGGCCAGGATAGCAATCAGCCCCAGCATTTT.

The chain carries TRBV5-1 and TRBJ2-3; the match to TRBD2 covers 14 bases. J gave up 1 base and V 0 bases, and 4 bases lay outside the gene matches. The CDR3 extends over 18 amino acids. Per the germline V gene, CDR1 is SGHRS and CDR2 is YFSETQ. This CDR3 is CASSLGLAGGPGTDTQYF. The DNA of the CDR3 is TGCGCCAGCAGCTTGGGACTAGCGGGAGGGCCTGGCACAGATACGCAGTATTTT. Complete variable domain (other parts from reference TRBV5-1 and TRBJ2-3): KAGVTQTPRYLIKTRGQQVTLSCSPISGHRSVSWYQQTPGQGLQFLFEYFSETQRNKGNFPGRFSGRQFSNSRSEMNVSTLELGDSALYLCASSLGLAGGPGTDTQYFGPGTRLTVL.

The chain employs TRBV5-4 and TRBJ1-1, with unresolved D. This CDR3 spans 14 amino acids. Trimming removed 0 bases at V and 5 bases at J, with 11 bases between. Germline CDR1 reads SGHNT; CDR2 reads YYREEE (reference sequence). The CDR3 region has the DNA TGTGCCAGCAGCTTGGAGTTGACACAGACTGAAGCTTTCTTT. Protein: CASSLELTQTEAFF.

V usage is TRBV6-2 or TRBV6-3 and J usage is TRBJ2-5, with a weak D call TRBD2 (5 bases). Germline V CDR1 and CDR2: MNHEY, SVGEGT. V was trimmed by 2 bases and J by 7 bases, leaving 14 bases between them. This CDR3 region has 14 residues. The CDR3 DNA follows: TGTGCCAGCAGTTACGGGAGCGGTGAGAGGACCCAGTACTTC. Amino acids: CASSYGSGERTQYF.

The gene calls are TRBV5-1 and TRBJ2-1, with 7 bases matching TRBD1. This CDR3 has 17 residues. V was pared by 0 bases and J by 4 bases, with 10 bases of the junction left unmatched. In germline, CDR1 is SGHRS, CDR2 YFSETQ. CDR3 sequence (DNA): TGCGCCAGCAGCTTGGGGGACAGTCCCACGGATTACAATGAGCAGTTCTTC. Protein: CASSLGDSPTDYNEQFF.

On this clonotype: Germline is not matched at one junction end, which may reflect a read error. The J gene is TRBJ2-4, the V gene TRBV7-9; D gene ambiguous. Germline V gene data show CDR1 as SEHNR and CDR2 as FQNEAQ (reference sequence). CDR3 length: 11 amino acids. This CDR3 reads CASSLDGILHF. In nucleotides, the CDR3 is TGTGCCAGCAGCTTAGATGGAATTTTGCACTTC.

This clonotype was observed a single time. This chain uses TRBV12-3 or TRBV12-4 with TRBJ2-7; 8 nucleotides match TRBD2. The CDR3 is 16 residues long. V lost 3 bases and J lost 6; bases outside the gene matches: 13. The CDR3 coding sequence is TGTGCCAGCAGTTTTTCTGCTAGCGGGCAACAGGGCGAGCAGTACTTC. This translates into CASSFSASGQQGEQYF.

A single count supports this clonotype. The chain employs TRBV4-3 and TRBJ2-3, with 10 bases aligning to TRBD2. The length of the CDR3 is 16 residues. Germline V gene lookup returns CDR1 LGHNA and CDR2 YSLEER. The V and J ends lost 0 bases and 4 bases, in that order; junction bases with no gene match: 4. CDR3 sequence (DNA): TGCGCCAGCAGCCAAGATTTAGCGGGAGGTGCAGATACGCAGTATTTT. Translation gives CASSQDLAGGADTQYF.

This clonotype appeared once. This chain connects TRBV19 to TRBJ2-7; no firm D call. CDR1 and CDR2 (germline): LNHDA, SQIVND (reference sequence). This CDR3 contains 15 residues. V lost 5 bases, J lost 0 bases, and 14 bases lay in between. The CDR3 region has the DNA TGTGCCAGTAGTGCGTCTGGGCCAAGCTCCTACGAGCAGTACTTC. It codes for CASSASGPSSYEQYF.